These 17 T cell receptor beta chains were sequenced from one sample in a study of T cells in Graves' hyperthyroidism and ophthalmopathy. Amplified TCR beta CDR3 regions derived from RNA transcripts. HTBI primers were employed in a first-round RT-PCR of the TCR CDR3. TCRdb re-analysed the multiplex PCR reads in MiXCR, keeping a single row per CDR3 protein. The table has under 350,000 distinct CDR3 sequences, around 13% seen once. The material sequenced was blood. The receptors were sampled from a woman between 40 and 55 years old with Graves' hyperthyroidism.

This clonotype was seen repeatedly, ten times or more. This sequence joins TRBV7-2 and TRBJ2-3, with 10 positions matching TRBD2. In germline, CDR1 is SGHTA, CDR2 FQGNSA. J was trimmed by 2 bases and V by 5 bases; bases with no gene match: 7. The CDR3 loop spans 16 amino acids. CDR3 amino acids: CASSAGLARTTDTQYF. The CDR3 coding sequence is TGTGCCAGCAGCGCGGGACTAGCGAGAACCACAGATACGCAGTATTTT.

This clonotype appeared a few times. This chain joins TRBV28 and TRBJ2-1, with 10 bases lining up with TRBD2. The junction had 23 bases not matched to a gene; V was cut back by 8 bases and J by 7 bases. CDR1 and CDR2 from the germline V gene are MDHEN and SYDVKM. This CDR3 region has 19 residues. The CDR3 DNA sequence: TGTGCCAGCCGAGCTGGGTTCGATGAGCCGTCTAGCGGGAGAAATGAGCAGTTCTTC. It codes for CASRAGFDEPSSGRNEQFF.

The table lists this clonotype with many counts. The V gene is TRBV7-2, the J gene TRBJ1-1; D unresolved. CDR3 length equals 15 residues. The ends were cut back, 5 bases at V and 2 bases at J, with 15 bases in the middle. Germline CDR1 and CDR2: SGHTA and FQGNSA. CDR3 region: CASSQRTELNTEAFF. The CDR3 nucleotides read TGTGCCAGCAGCCAGAGGACCGAGCTTAACACTGAAGCTTTCTTT.

This clonotype was detected ten times or more. V is TRBV12-3 or TRBV12-4 and J is TRBJ2-2; 10 bases are a match to TRBD2. The CDR3 has 15 residues. Germline trimming cut 6 bases from V and 2 bases from J; bases unmatched to any gene: 3. The CDR3 sequence: CASSRTSGNTGELFF. The CDR3 DNA sequence: TGTGCCAGCAGCCGGACTAGCGGTAACACCGGGGAGCTGTTTTTT.

This clonotype was observed a few times. The chain combines TRBV4-2 with TRBJ1-2, with D possibly matching TRBD1 (5 bases). The CDR3 loop spans 14 amino acids. Germline assignment: CDR1 LGHNA and CDR2 YNFKEQ. V lost 4 bases, J lost 7 bases, and 16 bases lay in between. This CDR3 reads CASSRGTAGSGYTF. The DNA of the CDR3 is TGTGCCAGCAGCCGTGGGACCGCCGGAAGTGGCTACACCTTC.

This clonotype was picked up many times. The chain has TRBV27 and TRBJ2-3; D gene ambiguous. The CDR3 runs to 12 residues. CDR1 MNHEY and CDR2 SMNVEV come from the germline V gene (reference sequence). V was cut by 1 base and J by 6 bases, with 5 bases left in between. CDR3 loop: CASSLYGDTQYF. CDR3 in DNA: TGTGCCAGCAGTTTATACGGGGATACGCAGTATTTT.

This clonotype was observed at least ten times. The V and J genes are TRBV10-3 and TRBJ2-5; D remains ambiguous. CDR1 is ENHRY, CDR2 SYGVKD, per germline. The V end was cut by 0 bases, the J end by 1 base, with 6 bases between. The CDR3 runs to 14 residues. CDR3 coding DNA: TGTGCCATCAGTGAGTCTCCGACCCAAGAGACCCAGTACTTC. This sequence encodes CAISESPTQETQYF.

At least ten counts were recorded for this clonotype. The rearrangement joins TRBV5-1 to TRBJ2-7, with 7 bases fitting TRBD1. The V gene's germline CDR1 is SGHRS and CDR2 YFSETQ. This CDR3 contains 17 residues. The V gene end was trimmed by 0 bases and the J gene end by 2 bases; junction bases not matched to a gene: 11. The CDR3 DNA sequence: TGCGCCAGCAGCTTGGCCCCCCGACAGGGTAGACCCTACGAGCAGTACTTC. It translates to CASSLAPRQGRPYEQYF.

V usage is TRBV7-8 and J usage is TRBJ1-1; no clear D gene. Germline CDR1 SGHVS, CDR2 FQNEAQ. The V end lost 1 base, the J end lost 1 base, and 7 bases lay between the germline ends. The CDR3 has 14 amino acids. The CDR3 here is CASSLVHQNTEAFF. CDR3 nucleotides: TGTGCCAGCAGCTTAGTACACCAGAACACTGAAGCTTTCTTT. The whole variable domain, remainder taken from reference TRBV7-8 and TRBJ1-1, is GAGVSQSPRYKVAKRGQDVALRCDPISGHVSLFWYQQALGQGPEFLTYFQNEAQLDKSGLPSDRFFAERPEGSVSTLKIQRTQQEDSAVYLCASSLVHQNTEAFFGQGTRLTVV.

This sequence joins TRBV28 and TRBJ2-7; a weak D match, TRBD1 (6 bases). V was shortened by 6 bases and J by 3 bases, with 18 bases between the two germline ends. Germline CDR1 and CDR2: MDHEN and SYDVKM. This CDR3 comprises 15 residues. The CDR3 DNA follows: TGTGCCAGCAGATACAGGGCTCAAGGGATCTACGAGCAGTACTTC. This translates into CASRYRAQGIYEQYF.

This clonotype appeared many times. The V and J genes are TRBV6-1 and TRBJ2-3; D is ambiguous. CDR1 MNHNS and CDR2 SASEGT come from the germline V gene. Trimming pared 6 bases from V and 2 bases from J, leaving 12 bases between. CDR3 length: 14 amino acids. The CDR3 protein is CASRKGSITDTQYF. Here the CDR3 DNA reads TGTGCCAGCAGGAAGGGCTCCATCACAGATACGCAGTATTTT.

This clonotype was observed a few times. The gene calls are TRBV28 and TRBJ2-4; 9 bases line up with TRBD1. CDR1 is MDHEN and CDR2 is SYDVKM in the germline V gene. The CDR3 is 14 amino acids. The ends lost 6 bases at V and 8 bases at J; junction bases unmatched: 8. The CDR3 reads CASRYRGRGYIQYF. CDR3 bases: TGTGCCAGCAGATACAGGGGGCGCGGATACATTCAGTACTTC.

This clonotype was counted ten times or more. This sequence joins TRBV6-1 and TRBJ1-6; 8 positions match TRBD1. Trimming took 4 bases from V and 6 from J; bases not matched to a gene: 5. This CDR3 has 15 amino acids. Germline V gene lookup returns CDR1 MNHNS and CDR2 SASEGT. CDR3 loop: CASSGGQGGNSPLHF. The DNA of the CDR3 is TGTGCCAGCAGTGGAGGACAGGGCGGTAATTCACCCCTCCACTTT.

This clonotype was picked up many times. The chain recombines TRBV28 with TRBJ1-2, with D uncertain. The CDR3 spans 13 residues. The V end lost 6 bases, the J end lost 0 bases, and 8 bases lay between the germline ends. Germline CDR1 MDHEN, CDR2 SYDVKM. This CDR3 reads CASRQAPNYGYTF. CDR3 sequence (DNA): TGTGCCAGCAGGCAGGCCCCTAACTATGGCTACACCTTC.

The chain links TRBV3-1 to TRBJ2-3, with 8 bases identical to TRBD2. V shed 1 base and J 8 bases; nucleotides not matched to a gene: 14. Germline V lookup: CDR1 LGHDT, CDR2 YNNKEL (reference sequence). This CDR3 is 17 amino acids long. In DNA, the CDR3 is TGTGCCAGCAGCCAAGGTTCGGCGGGGTCGGGGGGGAGTACGCAGTATTTT. It codes for CASSQGSAGSGGSTQYF.

This clonotype was detected many times. This chain links TRBV19 with TRBJ1-1; a weak D match, TRBD1 (5 bases). The CDR3 contains 14 residues. Trimming stripped 1 base from V and 11 bases from J, with 17 bases between. From germline, CDR1 is LNHDA and CDR2 SQIVND (reference sequence). The CDR3, as DNA: TGTGCCAGTAGTATAGGGCAGGCGGGGGGACGGGCTTTCTTT. It specifies CASSIGQAGGRAFF.

This clonotype was picked up many times. The V call is TRBV6-1, the J call TRBJ1-5; 7 bases are a match to TRBD1. Trimming took 5 bases from V and 5 from J; bases not matched to a gene: 6. Germline V lookup: CDR1 MNHNS, CDR2 SASEGT. The CDR3 is 14 amino acids. The CDR3 DNA sequence: TGTGCCAGCAGTTCGACAGGGACCGATCAGCCCCAGCATTTT. Translating it yields CASSSTGTDQPQHF.